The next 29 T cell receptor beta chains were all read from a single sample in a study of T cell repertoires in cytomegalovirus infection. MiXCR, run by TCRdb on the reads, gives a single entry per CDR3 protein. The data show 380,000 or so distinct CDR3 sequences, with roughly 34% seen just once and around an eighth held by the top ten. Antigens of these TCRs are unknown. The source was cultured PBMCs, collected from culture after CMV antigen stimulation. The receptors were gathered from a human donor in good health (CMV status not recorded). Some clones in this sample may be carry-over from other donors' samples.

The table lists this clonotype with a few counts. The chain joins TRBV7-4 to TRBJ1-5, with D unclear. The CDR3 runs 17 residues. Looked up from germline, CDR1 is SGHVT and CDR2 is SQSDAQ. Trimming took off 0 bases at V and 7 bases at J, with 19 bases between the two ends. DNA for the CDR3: TGTGCCAGCAGCTTAGCTGGTCTGTCGGAACCGGGCCAGCCCCAGCATTTT. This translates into CASSLAGLSEPGQPQHF.

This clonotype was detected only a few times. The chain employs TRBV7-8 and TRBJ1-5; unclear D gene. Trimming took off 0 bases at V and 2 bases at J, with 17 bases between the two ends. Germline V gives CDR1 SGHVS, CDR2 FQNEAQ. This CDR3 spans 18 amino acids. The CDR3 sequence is CASSLASLTRLGNQPQHF. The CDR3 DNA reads TGTGCCAGCAGCTTAGCGTCTCTTACCCGCCTTGGCAATCAGCCCCAGCATTTT.

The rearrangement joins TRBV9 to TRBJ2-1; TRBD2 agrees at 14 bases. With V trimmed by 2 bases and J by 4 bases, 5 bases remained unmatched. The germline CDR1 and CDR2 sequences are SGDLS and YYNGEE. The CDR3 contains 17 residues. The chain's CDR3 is CASSVGTSGSGYNEQFF. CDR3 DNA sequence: TGTGCCAGCAGCGTGGGGACTAGCGGGAGTGGTTACAATGAGCAGTTCTTC.

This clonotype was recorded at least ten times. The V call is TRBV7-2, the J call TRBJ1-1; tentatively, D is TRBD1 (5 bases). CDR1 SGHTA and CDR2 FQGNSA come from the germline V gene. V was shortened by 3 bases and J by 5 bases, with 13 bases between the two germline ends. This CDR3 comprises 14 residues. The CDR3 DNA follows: TGTGCCAGCAGCTTGGGACCCGTGGGGACTGAAGCTTTCTTT. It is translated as CASSLGPVGTEAFF.

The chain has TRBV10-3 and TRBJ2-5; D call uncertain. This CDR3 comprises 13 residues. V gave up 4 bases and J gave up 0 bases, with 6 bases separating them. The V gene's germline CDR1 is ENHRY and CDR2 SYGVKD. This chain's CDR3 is CAISGADQETQYF. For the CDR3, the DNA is TGTGCCATCAGTGGGGCGGACCAAGAGACCCAGTACTTC.

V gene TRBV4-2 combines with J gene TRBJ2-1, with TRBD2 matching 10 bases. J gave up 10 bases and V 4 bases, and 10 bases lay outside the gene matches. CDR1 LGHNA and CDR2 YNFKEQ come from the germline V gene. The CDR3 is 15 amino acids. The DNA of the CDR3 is TGTGCCAGCAGCCCCAGAGCGGGAGGGCCCTCCGAGCAGTTCTTC. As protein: CASSPRAGGPSEQFF.

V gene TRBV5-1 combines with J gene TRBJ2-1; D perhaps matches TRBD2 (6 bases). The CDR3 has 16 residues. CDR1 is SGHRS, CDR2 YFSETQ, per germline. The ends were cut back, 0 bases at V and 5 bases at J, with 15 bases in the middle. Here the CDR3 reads CASSLVVGGLNNEQFF. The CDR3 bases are TGCGCCAGCAGCTTGGTAGTGGGAGGACTCAACAATGAGCAGTTCTTC. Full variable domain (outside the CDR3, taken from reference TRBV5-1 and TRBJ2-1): KAGVTQTPRYLIKTRGQQVTLSCSPISGHRSVSWYQQTPGQGLQFLFEYFSETQRNKGNFPGRFSGRQFSNSRSEMNVSTLELGDSALYLCASSLVVGGLNNEQFFGPGTRLTVL.

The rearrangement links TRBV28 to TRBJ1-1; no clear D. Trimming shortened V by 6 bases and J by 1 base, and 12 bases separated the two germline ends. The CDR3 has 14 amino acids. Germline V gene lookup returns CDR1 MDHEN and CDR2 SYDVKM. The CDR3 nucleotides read TGTGCCAGCAGAGATACGCTGGCGAACACTGAAGCTTTCTTT. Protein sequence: CASRDTLANTEAFF. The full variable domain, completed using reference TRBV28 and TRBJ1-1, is DVKVTQSSRYLVKRTGEKVFLECVQDMDHENMFWYRQDPGLGLRLIYFSYDVKMKEKGDIPEGYSVSREKKERFSLILESASTNQTSMYLCASRDTLANTEAFFGQGTRLTVV.

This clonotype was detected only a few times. The CDR3 DNA reads TGTGCCAGCAGCCCTCAGTGGGGGGCGACAGGGGTATATGGCTACACCTTC. Encoded protein: CASSPQWGATGVYGYTF. This rearrangement joins TRBV7-2 to TRBJ1-2; 8 bases fit TRBD1. Germline V CDR1 and CDR2: SGHTA, FQGNSA. The CDR3 runs to 17 residues. With V trimmed by 5 bases and J by 5 bases, 16 bases remained unmatched.

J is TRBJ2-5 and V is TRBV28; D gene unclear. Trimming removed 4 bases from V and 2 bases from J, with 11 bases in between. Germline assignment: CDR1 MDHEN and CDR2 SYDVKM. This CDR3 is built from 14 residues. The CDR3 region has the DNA TGTGCCAGCAGTTCCCTTGACCGTCAAGAGACCCAGTACTTC. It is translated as CASSSLDRQETQYF.

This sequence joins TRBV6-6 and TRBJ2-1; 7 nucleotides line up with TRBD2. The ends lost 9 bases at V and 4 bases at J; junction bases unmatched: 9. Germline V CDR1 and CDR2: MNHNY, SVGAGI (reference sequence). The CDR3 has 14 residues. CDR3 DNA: TGTGCCAGTTTGGGGGGGAGCGCGTACAATGAGCAGTTCTTC. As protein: CASLGGSAYNEQFF.

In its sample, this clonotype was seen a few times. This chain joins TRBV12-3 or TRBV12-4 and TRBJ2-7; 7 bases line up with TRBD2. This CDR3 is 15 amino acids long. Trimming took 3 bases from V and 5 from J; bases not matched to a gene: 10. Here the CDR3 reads CASSFLISGNDEQYF. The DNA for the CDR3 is TGTGCCAGCAGTTTCCTCATAAGCGGGAACGACGAGCAGTACTTC.

CDR3 amino acids: CASSLVGSYFNEQFF. CDR3 nucleotide sequence: TGTGCCAGCAGCTTAGTGGGTTCTTACTTCAATGAGCAGTTCTTC. The rearrangement joins TRBV7-8 to TRBJ2-1; D gene ambiguous. The ends were cut back, 1 base at V and 6 bases at J, with 13 bases in the middle. Germline assignment: CDR1 SGHVS and CDR2 FQNEAQ. The CDR3 contains 15 residues.

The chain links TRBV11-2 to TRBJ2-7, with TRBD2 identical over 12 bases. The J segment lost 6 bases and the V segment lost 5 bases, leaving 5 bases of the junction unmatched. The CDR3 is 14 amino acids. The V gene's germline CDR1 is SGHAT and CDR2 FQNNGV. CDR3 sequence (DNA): TGTGCCAGCAGCAGGACTAGCGGGGTGATCGAGCAGTACTTC. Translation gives CASSRTSGVIEQYF.

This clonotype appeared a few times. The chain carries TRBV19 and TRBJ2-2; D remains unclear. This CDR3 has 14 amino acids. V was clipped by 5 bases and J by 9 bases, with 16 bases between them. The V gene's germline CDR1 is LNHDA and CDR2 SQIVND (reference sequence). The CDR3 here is CASSPQNLVRELFF. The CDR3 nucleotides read TGTGCCAGTAGTCCTCAAAACCTCGTACGGGAGCTGTTTTTT.

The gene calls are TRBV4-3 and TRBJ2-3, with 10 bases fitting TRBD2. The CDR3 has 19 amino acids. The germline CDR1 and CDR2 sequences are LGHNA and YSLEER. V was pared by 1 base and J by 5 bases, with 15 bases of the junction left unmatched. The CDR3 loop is CASSQVSRWLAGARDTQYF. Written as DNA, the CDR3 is TGCGCCAGCAGCCAAGTGAGTCGGTGGCTAGCGGGAGCCCGAGATACGCAGTATTTT.

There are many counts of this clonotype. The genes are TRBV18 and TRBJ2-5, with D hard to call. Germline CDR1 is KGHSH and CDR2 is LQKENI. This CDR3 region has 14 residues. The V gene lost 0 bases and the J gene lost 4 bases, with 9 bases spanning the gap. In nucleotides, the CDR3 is TGTGCCAGCTCACCACCGGCTAGACGAGAGACCCAGTACTTC. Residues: CASSPPARRETQYF.

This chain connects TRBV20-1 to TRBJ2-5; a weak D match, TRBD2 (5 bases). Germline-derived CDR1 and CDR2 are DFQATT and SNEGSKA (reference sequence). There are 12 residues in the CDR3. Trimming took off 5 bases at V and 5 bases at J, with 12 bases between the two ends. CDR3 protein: CSAQTGTETQYF. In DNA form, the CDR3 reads TGCAGTGCTCAGACGGGAACGGAGACCCAGTACTTC.

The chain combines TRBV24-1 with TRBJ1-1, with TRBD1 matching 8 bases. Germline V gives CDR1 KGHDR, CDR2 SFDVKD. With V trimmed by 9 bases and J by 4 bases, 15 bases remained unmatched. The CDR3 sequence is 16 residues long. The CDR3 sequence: CATRTTRKGQATEAFF. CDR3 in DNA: TGTGCCACCCGTACAACCCGGAAGGGACAGGCCACTGAAGCTTTCTTT.

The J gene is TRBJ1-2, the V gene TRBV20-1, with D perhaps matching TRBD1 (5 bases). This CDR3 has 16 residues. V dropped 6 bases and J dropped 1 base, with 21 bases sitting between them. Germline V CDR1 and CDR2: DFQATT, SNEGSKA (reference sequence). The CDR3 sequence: CSAPTQAGRVNYGYTF. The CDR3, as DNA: TGCAGTGCCCCGACCCAGGCAGGGAGGGTTAACTATGGCTACACCTTC.

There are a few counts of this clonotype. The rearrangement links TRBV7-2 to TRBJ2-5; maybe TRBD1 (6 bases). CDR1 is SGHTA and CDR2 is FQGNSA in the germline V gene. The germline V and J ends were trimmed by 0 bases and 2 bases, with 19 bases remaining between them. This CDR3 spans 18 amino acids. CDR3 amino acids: CASSLAVRGPGNQETQYF. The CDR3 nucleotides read TGTGCCAGCAGCTTAGCAGTCAGGGGCCCCGGGAATCAAGAGACCCAGTACTTC.

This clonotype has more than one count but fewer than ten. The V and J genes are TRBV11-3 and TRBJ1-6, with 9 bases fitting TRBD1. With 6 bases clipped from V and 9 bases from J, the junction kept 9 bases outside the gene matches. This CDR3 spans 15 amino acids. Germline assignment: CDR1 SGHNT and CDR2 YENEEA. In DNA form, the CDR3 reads TGTGCCAGCAGACCAGGACAGGGGAGAGCTTCACCCCTCCACTTT. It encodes CASRPGQGRASPLHF.

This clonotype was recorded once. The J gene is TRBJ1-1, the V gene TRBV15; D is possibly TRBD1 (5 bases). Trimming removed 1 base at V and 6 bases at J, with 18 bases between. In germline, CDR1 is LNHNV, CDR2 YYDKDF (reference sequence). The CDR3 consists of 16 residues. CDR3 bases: TGTGCCACCAGCAGAGCCCTCCTTGGGGCCCTGGCTGAAGCTTTCTTT. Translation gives CATSRALLGALAEAFF.

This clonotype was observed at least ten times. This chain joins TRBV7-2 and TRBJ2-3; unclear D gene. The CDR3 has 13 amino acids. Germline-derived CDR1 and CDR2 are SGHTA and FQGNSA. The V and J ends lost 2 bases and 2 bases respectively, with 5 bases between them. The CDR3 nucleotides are TGTGCCAGCAGCTTAAATCCCACAGATACGCAGTATTTT. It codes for CASSLNPTDTQYF.

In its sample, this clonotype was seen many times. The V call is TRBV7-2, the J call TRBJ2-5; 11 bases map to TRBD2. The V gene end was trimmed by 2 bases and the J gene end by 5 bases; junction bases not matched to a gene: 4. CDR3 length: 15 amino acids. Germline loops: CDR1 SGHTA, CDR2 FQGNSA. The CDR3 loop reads CASSLPLAGDETQYF. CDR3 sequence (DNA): TGTGCCAGCAGCTTACCACTAGCGGGAGATGAGACCCAGTACTTC.

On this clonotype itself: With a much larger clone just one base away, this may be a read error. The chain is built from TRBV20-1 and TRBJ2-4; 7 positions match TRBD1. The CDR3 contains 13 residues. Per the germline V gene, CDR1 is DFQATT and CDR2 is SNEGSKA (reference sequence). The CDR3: CSARITGVDIHYF. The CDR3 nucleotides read TGCAGTGCACGGATAACAGGGGTGGACATTCATTACTTC.

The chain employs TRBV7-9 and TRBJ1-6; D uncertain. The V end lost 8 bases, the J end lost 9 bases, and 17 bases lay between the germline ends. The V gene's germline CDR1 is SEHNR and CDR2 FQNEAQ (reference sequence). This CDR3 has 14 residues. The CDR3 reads CASGTAPGFSPLHF. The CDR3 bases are TGTGCCAGCGGTACAGCTCCCGGTTTTTCACCCCTCCACTTT. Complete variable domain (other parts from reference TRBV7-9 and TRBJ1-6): DTGVSQNPRHKITKRGQNVTFRCDPISEHNRLYWYRQTLGQGPEFLTYFQNEAQLEKSRLLSDRFSAERPKGSFSTLEIQRTEQGDSAMYLCASGTAPGFSPLHFGNGTRLTVT.

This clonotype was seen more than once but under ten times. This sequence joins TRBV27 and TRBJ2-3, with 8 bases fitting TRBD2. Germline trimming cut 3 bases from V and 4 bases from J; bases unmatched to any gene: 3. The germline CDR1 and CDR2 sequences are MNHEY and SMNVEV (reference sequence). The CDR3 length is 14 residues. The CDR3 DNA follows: TGTGCCAGCAGTTTCGGGAGGGCCCCAGATACGCAGTATTTT. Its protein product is CASSFGRAPDTQYF.

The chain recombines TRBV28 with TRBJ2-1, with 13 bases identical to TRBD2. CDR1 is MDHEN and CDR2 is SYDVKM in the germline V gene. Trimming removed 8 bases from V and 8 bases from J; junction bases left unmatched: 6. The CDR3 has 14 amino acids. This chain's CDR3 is CASLTSGRFDEQFF. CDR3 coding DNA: TGTGCCAGCTTGACTAGCGGGAGGTTTGATGAGCAGTTCTTC.